This entry describes one T cell receptor (beta chain). This sample stems from a study of blood T cell repertoires in COVID-19. Background on the study: Sites across the United States, Italy and Spain contributed samples from acute and convalescent COVID-19. T cells, B-cell-depleted T cells, or PBMCs supplied cDNA or gDNA.

Methods used by the authors: Quantification of nucleated cells was approximated via reference gene primer amplification. Libraries were prepared by immunoSEQ multiplex PCR; TCRdb keeps only in-frame clonotypes and omits some of them. D and trimming were read from the DNA, whereas the V and J calls and clone size are those reported in that table. The repertoire has a few hundred thousand clones, around 80% of them found once; the top ten carry 9.5% to 15%. Germline V gene sequence: CDR1 SGHVS, CDR2 FQNEAQ. There are 15 residues in the CDR3. Trimming took 5 bases from V and 3 from J; bases not matched to a gene: 10.

The chain is built from TRBV7-8 and TRBJ2-7; 7 bases align to TRBD2. This receptor was taken from a human donor in a cohort sampled during active COVID-19. The sample consisted of peripheral blood. The DNA for the CDR3 is TGTGCCAGCAGCCAAGCAAGGACTAGAAACTACGAGCAGTACTTC. Translated, it gives CASSQARTRNYEQYF. Variable domain in full (rest from reference TRBV7-8 and TRBJ2-7): GAGVSQSPRYKVAKRGQDVALRCDPISGHVSLFWYQQALGQGPEFLTYFQNEAQLDKSGLPSDRFFAERPEGSVSTLKIQRTQQEDSAVYLCASSQARTRNYEQYFGPGTRLTVT.